These 19 T cell receptor beta chains share one sample of origin, sequenced in a study of blood T cell repertoires in COVID-19. The method was immunoSEQ multiplex PCR; TCRdb's version includes in-frame clones alone and lacks a portion of them. This table has under 200,000 clones, 86% appearing once. The sequenced material came from peripheral blood. The receptors were sampled from a man between 45 and 60 years old with active or convalescent COVID-19.

The CDR3 DNA follows: TGTGCCAGCAGCCGCCGGTACCAAGAGACCCAGTACTTC. As protein: CASSRRYQETQYF. This chain joins TRBV6-2 or TRBV6-3 and TRBJ2-5; D remains ambiguous. The CDR3 is 13 residues long. V lost 6 bases to trimming and J lost 0 bases, with 8 bases between them. Germline V gene lookup returns CDR1 MNHEY and CDR2 SVGEGT.

The chain combines TRBV19 with TRBJ2-2; D remains ambiguous. The CDR3 runs to 14 residues. The V end was cut by 5 bases, the J end by 5 bases, with 12 bases between. CDR1 and CDR2 (germline): LNHDA, SQIVND (reference sequence). The CDR3 region has the DNA TGTGCCAGTAGTCTGTGGGCCGCTACCGGGGAGCTGTTTTTT. Translation gives CASSLWAATGELFF. Variable domain in full (rest from reference TRBV19 and TRBJ2-2): DGGITQSPKYLFRKEGQNVTLSCEQNLNHDAMYWYRQDPGQGLRLIYYSQIVNDFQKGDIAEGYSVSREKKESFPLTVTSAQKNPTAFYLCASSLWAATGELFFGEGSRLTVL.

The chain is built from TRBV5-1 and TRBJ2-1; 12 bases match TRBD2. The CDR3 totals 15 residues. V lost 3 bases to trimming and J lost 3 bases; unmatched junction nucleotides: 1. CDR1 and CDR2 (germline): SGHRS, YFSETQ. In nucleotides, the CDR3 is TGCGCCAGCAGCTCGACTAGCGGGAGCTACAATGAGCAGTTCTTC. Protein: CASSSTSGSYNEQFF. The variable domain in full, completed from reference TRBV5-1 and TRBJ2-1, reads KAGVTQTPRYLIKTRGQQVTLSCSPISGHRSVSWYQQTPGQGLQFLFEYFSETQRNKGNFPGRFSGRQFSNSRSEMNVSTLELGDSALYLCASSSTSGSYNEQFFGPGTRLTVL.

Concerning this clone: Other DNA sequences in this sample translate to the same CDR3. This rearrangement joins TRBV5-1 to TRBJ1-5; 8 nucleotides align to TRBD1. The V and J ends lost 0 bases and 7 bases, in that order; junction bases with no gene match: 6. Per the germline V gene, CDR1 is SGHRS and CDR2 is YFSETQ. The CDR3 spans 15 residues. DNA of the CDR3: TGCGCCAGCAGCTTGGAAGGACAGGGAGGACAGCCCCAGCATTTT. Residues: CASSLEGQGGQPQHF.

This chain joins TRBV3-1 (or the pseudogene TRBV3-2) and TRBJ2-7; 7 nucleotides line up with TRBD1. Germline V gives CDR1 LGHDT, CDR2 YNNKEL (reference sequence). The CDR3 is made up of 12 amino acids. The junction had 2 bases not matched to a gene; V was cut back by 2 bases and J by 7 bases. The CDR3 here is CASSQLQGEQYF. The CDR3 DNA is TGTGCCAGCAGCCAATTACAGGGGGAGCAGTACTTC.

The sample holds one count of this clone. The chain uses TRBV9 and TRBJ1-4, with D possibly matching TRBD1 (6 bases). This CDR3 has 14 residues. From germline, CDR1 is SGDLS and CDR2 YYNGEE. The germline V and J ends were trimmed by 2 bases and 2 bases, with 7 bases remaining between them. For the CDR3, the DNA is TGTGCCAGCAGCGTGGACAGTACTAATGAAAAACTGTTTTTT. This translates into CASSVDSTNEKLFF.

The chain uses TRBV7-9 and TRBJ2-5; 10 bases are a match to TRBD1. Germline CDR1 and CDR2: SEHNR and FQNEAQ (reference sequence). The CDR3 covers 15 residues. V shed 2 bases and J 4 bases; nucleotides not matched to a gene: 4. The CDR3 DNA is TGTGCCAGCAGCTTAAGGGACAGGGGTAGAGAGACCCAGTACTTC. It is translated as CASSLRDRGRETQYF.

This chain links TRBV18 with TRBJ2-5; TRBD1 matches at 8 bases. Germline V gene data show CDR1 as KGHSH and CDR2 as LQKENI. Trimming at V came to 5 bases and at J to 6 bases, leaving 8 bases not matched to a gene. This CDR3 spans 14 amino acids. CDR3 DNA sequence: TGTGCCAGCTCAACCCGACAGGGGCCGCAGACCCAGTACTTC. Its translation is CASSTRQGPQTQYF.

The J gene is TRBJ1-5, the V gene TRBV5-8, with a tentative D call TRBD1 (6 bases). This CDR3 comprises 14 residues. Germline CDR1 and CDR2: SGHTS and YDEGEE. V dropped 8 bases and J dropped 7 bases, with 19 bases sitting between them. The CDR3 loop is CARARTVVFQPQHF. The CDR3, as DNA: TGTGCCAGAGCCAGGACAGTAGTTTTCCAGCCCCAGCATTTT.

The chain recombines TRBV6-1 with TRBJ2-5; 11 positions match TRBD1. Unmatched junction bases numbered 8, after V lost 0 bases and J lost 5 bases. The germline V gene encodes CDR1 MNHNS and CDR2 SASEGT. The length of the CDR3 is 17 residues. The chain's CDR3 is CASSEAPGTGGFETQYF. For the CDR3, the DNA is TGTGCCAGCAGTGAAGCCCCCGGGACAGGGGGATTCGAGACCCAGTACTTC.

The rearrangement links TRBV21-1 to TRBJ2-3; the table's D call TRBD2 went unverified against the DNA. TRBV21-1 represents a pseudogene. The CDR3 extends over 16 amino acids. The chain's CDR3 is CASTLGAARGTDTQYF. The CDR3 DNA is TGTGCCAGCACCCTCGGAGCGGCACGCGGCACAGATACGCAGTATTTT.

This chain joins TRBV19 and TRBJ2-7; possible D gene TRBD2, 6 bases. The CDR3 is 15 amino acids. The V gene's germline CDR1 is LNHDA and CDR2 SQIVND (reference sequence). The V and J ends lost 0 bases and 4 bases respectively, with 13 bases between them. The CDR3 loop is CASSIEGGVTYEQYF. DNA of the CDR3: TGTGCCAGTAGTATAGAGGGGGGAGTCACGTACGAGCAGTACTTC. Full variable domain (missing parts from reference TRBV19 and TRBJ2-7): DGGITQSPKYLFRKEGQNVTLSCEQNLNHDAMYWYRQDPGQGLRLIYYSQIVNDFQKGDIAEGYSVSREKKESFPLTVTSAQKNPTAFYLCASSIEGGVTYEQYFGPGTRLTVT.

This clone showed up just a few times. V is TRBV4-2 and J is TRBJ2-5; weak D call: TRBD1 (5 bases). The CDR3 has 14 amino acids. Germline values: CDR1 LGHNA, CDR2 YNFKEQ. V was clipped by 1 base and J by 1 base, with 7 bases between them. This CDR3 is CASSQGQPQETQYF. CDR3 in DNA: TGTGCCAGCAGCCAAGGACAGCCCCAAGAGACCCAGTACTTC.

CDR3 coding DNA: TGTGCCAGCAGCTTGCCCAGAGGCACCGGGGAGCTGTTTTTT. Its translation is CASSLPRGTGELFF. This chain connects TRBV5-4 to TRBJ2-2; D gene uncertain. Germline-derived CDR1 and CDR2 are SGHNT and YYREEE (reference sequence). This CDR3 comprises 14 residues. Deletions cut 1 base from V and 4 bases from J, with 8 bases between.

V is TRBV7-6 and J is TRBJ2-7; possibly TRBD2 for D (5 bases). Deletions cut 5 bases from V and 4 bases from J, with 24 bases between. This CDR3 is built from 17 residues. The germline gives CDR1 SGHVS, CDR2 FNYEAQ. The CDR3 nucleotides are TGTGCCAGCAGCCCGGGGAGAGGGTCCCAAGGCTCTTACGAGCAGTACTTC. It codes for CASSPGRGSQGSYEQYF. Using reference TRBV7-6 and TRBJ2-7 for the parts outside the CDR3, the full variable domain is GAGVSQSPRYKVTKRGQDVALRCDPISGHVSLYWYRQALGQGPEFLTYFNYEAQQDKSGLPNDRFSAERPEGSISTLTIQRTEQRDSAMYRCASSPGRGSQGSYEQYFGPGTRLTVT.

The CDR3 loop reads CASSPTGQGEVDTQYF. The CDR3 DNA sequence: TGTGCCAGCTCACCCACGGGACAGGGGGAAGTTGATACGCAGTATTTT. The V and J genes are TRBV18 and TRBJ2-3, with 11 bases aligning to TRBD1. The CDR3 runs 16 residues. With 3 bases clipped from V and 6 bases from J, the junction kept 8 bases outside the gene matches. Germline loops: CDR1 KGHSH, CDR2 LQKENI.

The chain is built from TRBV7-2 and TRBJ2-1, with TRBD2 matching 13 bases. V gave up 5 bases and J gave up 9 bases; unmatched junction bases: 4. Germline CDR1 SGHTA, CDR2 FQGNSA. The CDR3 contains 14 residues. The CDR3 nucleotides are TGTGCCAGCAGCGGGACTAGCGGGACGGGTGAGCAGTTCTTC. This sequence encodes CASSGTSGTGEQFF.

The CDR3 sequence is CSASDRGMGNTIYF. The CDR3 region has the DNA TGCAGTGCTAGTGACAGGGGGATGGGAAACACCATATATTTT. The chain is built from TRBV20-1 and TRBJ1-3, with 9 bases that match TRBD1. CDR3 length: 14 amino acids. V gave up 3 bases and J gave up 4 bases; unmatched junction bases: 4. The germline V gene encodes CDR1 DFQATT and CDR2 SNEGSKA (reference sequence).

This rearrangement joins TRBV5-1 to TRBJ2-3, with 8 positions matching TRBD2. This CDR3 has 17 amino acids. V was clipped by 1 base and J by 9 bases; unmatched bases: 16. CDR1 and CDR2 from the germline V gene are SGHRS and YFSETQ. The CDR3 nucleotides are TGCGCCAGCAGCTTGATGATAGCGGGACCCGAGGGGGGCACGCAGTATTTT. Translating it yields CASSLMIAGPEGGTQYF.